The 21 T cell receptor beta chains below all came from one sample that was sequenced in a study of beta chain features in type 1 diabetes. Expressed TCRB transcripts were sequenced because the entire RNA isolate underwent reverse transcription. Using immunoSEQ multiplex PCR, the repertoire was profiled, and TCRdb retains in-frame clones only, with some absent. The sample gives almost 350,000 clones, about 18% of which show up once; 0.035% to 0.05% is in the top ten. Sequenced: naive CD4+ T cells from blood. The receptors stem from a woman between 18 and 29 years old in good health.

This clone was recorded a few times. The chain links TRBV7-2 to TRBJ2-1, with TRBD2 identical over 10 bases. This CDR3 is built from 15 residues. V gave up 2 bases and J gave up 9 bases; unmatched junction bases: 7. Germline-derived CDR1 and CDR2 are SGHTA and FQGNSA. CDR3 coding DNA: TGTGCCAGCAGCTTATCCAGCGGGGGGGAGGGTGAGCAGTTCTTC. Translation: CASSLSSGGEGEQFF.

This clone turned up a few times. The junction does not match germline at one end; this may be a read error. The chain links TRBV4-1 to TRBJ2-5, with no clear D. Germline values: CDR1 MGHRA, CDR2 YSYEKL. The CDR3 totals 13 residues. CDR3 sequence (DNA): TGTGCCAGCAGCCAAGGCGGTTATGAGACCCAGTACTTC. Its translation is CASSQGGYETQYF.

This clone was observed a handful of times. This chain links TRBV20-1 with TRBJ2-3; D possibly corresponds to TRBD2 (6 bases). CDR3 length: 11 residues. In germline, CDR1 is DFQATT, CDR2 SNEGSKA (reference sequence). V lost 5 bases, J lost 4 bases, and 7 bases lay in between. The CDR3, as DNA: TGCAGTGCTGGGGGGTCAGATACGCAGTATTTT. As protein: CSAGGSDTQYF.

The chain carries TRBV9 and TRBJ2-5; D might be TRBD2 (6 bases). The CDR3 totals 16 residues. Germline V lookup: CDR1 SGDLS, CDR2 YYNGEE. Between the trimmed V and J ends, which lost 0 bases and 5 bases, there was a span of 17 bases. The CDR3 here is CASSVGPGVLGETQYF. CDR3 nucleotide sequence: TGTGCCAGCAGCGTAGGACCGGGAGTCCTAGGGGAGACCCAGTACTTC. The full variable domain, completed using reference TRBV9 and TRBJ2-5, is DSGVTQTPKHLITATGQRVTLRCSPRSGDLSVYWYQQSLDQGLQFLIQYYNGEERAKGNILERFSAQQFPDLHSELNLSSLELGDSALYFCASSVGPGVLGETQYFGPGTRLLVL.

The chain links TRBV19 to TRBJ1-1; TRBD1 is a possible D gene (6 bases). The CDR3 extends over 14 amino acids. The germline gives CDR1 LNHDA, CDR2 SQIVND (reference sequence). With 5 bases removed from V and 2 bases from J, the gap between germline ends came to 12 bases. Here the CDR3 DNA reads TGTGCCAGTAGTGTCGGACAGTACAACACTGAAGCTTTCTTT. It yields the protein CASSVGQYNTEAFF.

This clone was picked up a small number of times. The chain links TRBV7-9 to TRBJ2-7, with 7 nucleotides matching TRBD2. V shed 10 bases and J 2 bases; nucleotides not matched to a gene: 11. The length of the CDR3 is 14 residues. CDR1 is SEHNR and CDR2 is FQNEAQ in the germline V gene (reference sequence). The CDR3 bases are TGTGCCAACGGGGGGACCCCATGGACCTACGAGCAGTACTTC. It codes for CANGGTPWTYEQYF. The complete variable domain, with remaining parts taken from reference TRBV7-9 and TRBJ2-7, reads DTGVSQNPRHKITKRGQNVTFRCDPISEHNRLYWYRQTLGQGPEFLTYFQNEAQLEKSRLLSDRFSAERPKGSFSTLEIQRTEQGDSAMYLCANGGTPWTYEQYFGPGTRLTVT.

The chain joins TRBV11-2 to TRBJ2-1; D unclear. Germline values: CDR1 SGHAT, CDR2 FQNNGV. V was clipped by 1 base and J by 0 bases, with 7 bases between them. The CDR3 spans 15 residues. This chain's CDR3 is CASSLGRSSYNEQFF. DNA of the CDR3: TGTGCCAGCAGCTTAGGCCGTAGCTCCTACAATGAGCAGTTCTTC. The full variable domain, its missing parts supplied by reference TRBV11-2 and TRBJ2-1, is EAGVAQSPRYKIIEKRQSVAFWCNPISGHATLYWYQQILGQGPKLLIQFQNNGVVDDSQLPKDRFSAERLKGVDSTLKIQPAKLEDSAVYLCASSLGRSSYNEQFFGPGTRLTVL.

The rearrangement joins TRBV5-1 to TRBJ2-7; tentative D call: TRBD2 (6 bases). The CDR3 runs to 15 residues. Germline CDR1 and CDR2: SGHRS and YFSETQ. V lost 0 bases, J lost 2 bases, and 12 bases lay in between. CDR3 nucleotide sequence: TGCGCCAGCAGCTTGGCGGGGACTGTAGCCTACGAGCAGTACTTC. Protein sequence: CASSLAGTVAYEQYF.

This clone has more than one count but fewer than ten. The chain joins TRBV6-4 to TRBJ2-1; D call uncertain. The CDR3 totals 14 residues. V lost 7 bases, J lost 0 bases, and 10 bases lay in between. CDR1 is MRHNA and CDR2 is SNTAGT in the germline V gene. CDR3 DNA: TGTGCCAGCAAAATCCTTAGCTCCTACAATGAGCAGTTCTTC. Its translation: CASKILSSYNEQFF.

The chain has TRBV2 and TRBJ1-4, with TRBD1 matching 7 bases. CDR1 SNHLY and CDR2 FYNNEI come from the germline V gene. V shed 3 bases, J shed 3 bases, and the junction held 1 base outside the gene matches. This CDR3 contains 14 residues. CDR3 residues: CASSEGQSNEKLFF. The CDR3 DNA is TGTGCCAGCAGTGAGGGACAGTCTAATGAAAAACTGTTTTTT.

This clone has just a few counts. The rearrangement uses TRBV7-3 and TRBJ2-1; TRBD1 matches 8 bases. The length of the CDR3 is 14 residues. The V segment lost 2 bases and the J segment 8 bases; nucleotides outside the gene matches: 5. CDR1 and CDR2 (germline): SGHTA, FQGTGA. CDR3 coding DNA: TGTGCCAGCAGCTTAGGCAGGGGGCGACATGAGCAGTTCTTC. Its translation: CASSLGRGRHEQFF.

The rearrangement uses TRBV5-8 and TRBJ1-5, with no clear D. Trimming took 5 bases from V and 7 from J, leaving 10 bases between them. This CDR3 spans 12 amino acids. CDR1 and CDR2 (germline): SGHTS, YDEGEE. CDR3 sequence (DNA): TGTGCCAGCAGTTTCAGGAACCAGCCCCAGCATTTT. Encoded protein: CASSFRNQPQHF.

The chain combines TRBV11-3 with TRBJ2-5; TRBD2 is a possible D gene (6 bases). CDR1 SGHNT and CDR2 YENEEA come from the germline V gene. Trimming took off 4 bases at V and 2 bases at J, with 20 bases between the two ends. The CDR3 covers 17 residues. CDR3 loop: CASSSPGEERAQETQYF. Here the CDR3 DNA reads TGTGCCAGCAGCTCACCCGGGGAGGAGCGGGCTCAAGAGACCCAGTACTTC.

The V and J genes are TRBV11-2 and TRBJ1-2, with unresolved D. Germline-derived CDR1 and CDR2 are SGHAT and FQNNGV. V was pared by 5 bases and J by 4 bases, with 11 bases between. The CDR3 consists of 13 residues. The CDR3 protein is CASSPDEGYGYTF. Written as DNA, the CDR3 is TGTGCCAGCAGCCCCGACGAGGGCTATGGCTACACCTTC.

This clone has a handful of counts. V is TRBV7-9 and J is TRBJ2-1, with 11 nucleotides matching TRBD2. The CDR3 spans 16 residues. J was trimmed by 8 bases and V by 4 bases; bases with no gene match: 10. Germline V gene lookup returns CDR1 SEHNR and CDR2 FQNEAQ (reference sequence). This CDR3 reads CASSSLTSGSTDEQFF. The CDR3 DNA is TGTGCCAGCAGCTCGTTAACTAGCGGGAGTACGGATGAGCAGTTCTTC.

This clone occurred a few times. CDR3 sequence: CASSLQALPTDTQYF. The CDR3 coding sequence is TGTGCCAGCAGCCTTCAGGCCCTCCCCACAGATACGCAGTATTTT. The chain employs TRBV7-2 and TRBJ2-3; D call uncertain. Germline CDR1 reads SGHTA; CDR2 reads FQGNSA. Trimming removed 5 bases from V and 2 bases from J, with 14 bases in between. The CDR3 sequence is 15 residues long. The whole variable domain, filled in from reference TRBV7-2 and TRBJ2-3, reads GAGVSQSPSNKVTEKGKDVELRCDPISGHTALYWYRQSLGQGLEFLIYFQGNSAPDKSGLPSDRFSAERTGGSVSTLTIQRTQQEDSAVYLCASSLQALPTDTQYFGPGTRLTVL.

The V and J genes are TRBV29-1 and TRBJ2-5; maybe TRBD1 (6 bases). CDR3 length: 12 residues. The V gene lost 8 bases and the J gene lost 5 bases, with 15 bases spanning the gap. CDR1 and CDR2 from the germline V gene are SQVTM and ANQGSEA. The CDR3 loop is CSTRPGEETQYF. For the CDR3, the DNA is TGCAGCACGAGACCAGGGGAGGAGACCCAGTACTTC. The full variable domain, with the rest looked up from reference TRBV29-1 and TRBJ2-5, is SAVISQKPSRDICQRGTSLTIQCQVDSQVTMMFWYRQQPGQSLTLIATANQGSEATYESGFVIDKFPISRPNLTFSTLTVSNMSPEDSSIYLCSTRPGEETQYFGPGTRLLVL.

This clone appeared a few times. The chain recombines TRBV9 with TRBJ2-3; TRBD1 matches at 7 bases. V dropped 3 bases and J dropped 2; count of bases not matched to a gene: 9. This CDR3 has 16 amino acids. Germline CDR1 reads SGDLS; CDR2 reads YYNGEE. The CDR3 reads CASSGRRGGPTDTQYF. In DNA form, the CDR3 reads TGTGCCAGCAGCGGCCGGAGAGGGGGCCCCACAGATACGCAGTATTTT.

This clone was detected a few times. This chain connects TRBV11-2 to TRBJ2-1; maybe TRBD1 (6 bases). Between the trimmed V and J ends, which lost 1 base and 7 bases, there was a span of 14 bases. The CDR3 is made up of 15 amino acids. The V gene's germline CDR1 is SGHAT and CDR2 FQNNGV. This CDR3 is CASSLGGRGRNEQFF. The DNA for the CDR3 is TGTGCCAGCAGCTTAGGAGGAAGGGGGAGAAATGAGCAGTTCTTC.

The genes are TRBV15 and TRBJ2-4; TRBD2 matches 14 bases. Trimming at V came to 6 bases and at J to 5 bases, leaving 6 bases not matched to a gene. The CDR3 consists of 16 residues. CDR1 LNHNV and CDR2 YYDKDF come from the germline V gene (reference sequence). The CDR3 loop reads CATRTSGGAGENIQYF. The CDR3 coding sequence is TGTGCCACCAGGACTAGCGGGGGGGCCGGGGAAAACATTCAGTACTTC.

The J gene is TRBJ1-1, the V gene TRBV5-1, with TRBD1 matching 7 bases. V lost 7 bases to trimming and J lost 5 bases; unmatched junction nucleotides: 8. The germline gives CDR1 SGHRS, CDR2 YFSETQ. The CDR3 loop spans 13 amino acids. The CDR3 bases are TGCGCCAGCGGTAGACAGGGACGTACTGAAGCTTTCTTT. This translates into CASGRQGRTEAFF.